This T cell receptor (beta chain) appears in the sequencing data of a study of early stage breast cancer tumors. The CDR3 length is 18 residues. TCRdb's table, derived via immunoSEQ multiplex PCR, lists solely in-frame clones and lacks some. Of roughly 48,000 clones listed, approximately 80% were seen once; the top ten hold more than 1.1%. Broader study findings: Tumors had roughly 2.4-fold higher T cell density and higher clonality than adjacent normal breast tissue.

A note on this clone: The antigen remains unidentified.

The chain combines TRBV21-1 with TRBJ1-1; no check of the table's D call, TRBD1, against the DNA was made. TRBV21-1 is deemed a pseudogene. This clonotype was obtained from a person in their fifties with breast cancer. The sequenced material came from blood. The CDR3 region is CASSKLGRDRGLKGEAFF. The CDR3 DNA reads TGTGCCAGCAGCAAATTAGGAAGGGACAGGGGGCTAAAGGGTGAAGCTTTCTTT.